This TCR beta chain appears in the sequencing data of a study of blood T cells in healthy people across ages. For this clonotype: Its antigen is still unknown.

PCR was performed a second time for roughly 7 to 11 cycles using a sample-barcoded 5' primer and a J-beta primer mix. TCRdb redid the calling of the 5' RACE reads with MiXCR, one entry per CDR3 protein. Among 800,000 to 1,300,000 distinct CDR3 sequences listed, around 27% were seen once. The study, taken as a whole, reports: A strong correlation was found between TCR beta diversity and the percentage of naive T cells. Unsorted PBMC input precluded a conclusive naive versus antigen-experienced comparison.

The CDR3 runs to 12 residues. Germline CDR1 reads MNHEY; CDR2 reads SVGAGI. Trimming shortened V by 8 bases and J by 3 bases, and 10 bases separated the two germline ends. This same sample was also taken into another study, of T cells of mothers and their children. That source notes: Donors were a few healthy Caucasian mothers and their six children.

The sequencing input was blood. The source of this sequence is a girl aged 2 to 10 in good health. The chain has TRBV6-5 and TRBJ1-1; D is unclear. The CDR3 loop reads CASGHLDTEAFF. In DNA, the CDR3 is TGTGCCAGCGGTCACTTAGACACTGAAGCTTTCTTT.